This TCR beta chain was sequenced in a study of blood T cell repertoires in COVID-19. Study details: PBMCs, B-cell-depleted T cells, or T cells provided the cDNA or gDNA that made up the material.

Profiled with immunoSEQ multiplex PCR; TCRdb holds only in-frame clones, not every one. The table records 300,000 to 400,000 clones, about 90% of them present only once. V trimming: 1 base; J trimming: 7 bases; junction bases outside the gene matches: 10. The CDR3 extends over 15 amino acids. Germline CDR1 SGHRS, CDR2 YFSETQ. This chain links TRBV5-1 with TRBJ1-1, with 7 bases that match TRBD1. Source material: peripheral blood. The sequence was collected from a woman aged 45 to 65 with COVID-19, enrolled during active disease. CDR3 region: CASSLTGDSYNEAFF. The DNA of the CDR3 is TGCGCCAGCAGCTTGACGGGGGACAGTTACAATGAAGCTTTCTTT.